This T cell receptor (beta chain) was sequenced for a study of vaccination and CD4 T cells after COVID-19. Concerning this clonotype itself: Its antigen is not identified.

Treatment reported: approximately nine-day PBMC culture with coronavirus spike peptide pools or control peptides (ViraFEST assay). Trimming cost V 1 base and J 2 bases, with 9 bases left between them. The germline V gene encodes CDR1 GTSNPN and CDR2 SVGIG (reference sequence). The CDR3 has 14 amino acids. With the Oncomine TCR Beta short-read assay, DNA from cultured CD4+ T cells was sequenced. TCRdb passed the PCR reads through MiXCR, listing each CDR3 protein once. The sample holds 9,500 to 15,000 distinct CDR3 sequences, 48% seen once. Source material: CD4+ T cells from blood, cultured in vitro. V gene TRBV30 combines with J gene TRBJ1-5; D is unresolved. This TCR derives from a human donor who had recovered from COVID-19. CDR3 sequence: CAWSALSGNQPQHF. CDR3 nucleotide sequence: TGTGCCTGGAGTGCACTGAGTGGCAATCAGCCCCAGCATTTT. Drawing the rest from reference TRBV30 and TRBJ1-5, the complete variable domain is SQTIHQWPATLVQPVGSPLSLECTVEGTSNPNLYWYRQAAGRGLQLLFYSVGIGQISSEVPQNLSASRPQDRQFILSSKKLLLSDSGFYLCAWSALSGNQPQHFGDGTRLSIL.